These T cell receptor beta chains were read from a single sample in a study of T cell responses to AZD1222 COVID-19 vaccine. The table came from immunoSEQ multiplex PCR; TCRdb's copy has only in-frame clones and leaves some out. Seen here are 150,000 to 200,000 clones, around 94% observed once, and the top ten hold 5.1%. Here the sequenced sample was peripheral blood, taken 28 days after the second AZD1222 dose. These receptors originate from an adult who received the AZD1222 COVID-19 vaccine. Both conserved end residues are part of each CDR3. The D gene is left open where the match is weak. Part of the rows lack a size; the others show once, few, many or a class for expanded clones.

clone_size j_call d_call v_call cdr3_nt cdr3_aa
- TRBJ1-6 - TRBV24-1 TGTGCCACCAGTGAAACCCCAGCAAGGGCCCCAAGGAGCTCCTATAATTCACCCCTCCACTTT CATSETPARAPRSSYNSPLHF
- TRBJ2-3 TRBD1 TRBV29-1 TGCAGCGGGGGACAGAGCACAGATACGCAGTATTTT CSGGQSTDTQYF
- TRBJ2-1 TRBD1 TRBV27 TGTGCCAGCAGTTTAGGGGGACAGGGCTACAATGAGCAGTTCTTC CASSLGGQGYNEQFF
- TRBJ1-3 - TRBV5-6 TGTGCCAGCAGCTTGGTTGGGACAAGCTCTGGAAACACCATATATTTT CASSLVGTSSGNTIYF
- TRBJ2-6 TRBD1 TRBV25-1 TGTGCCAGCAGTCGGGACAGCTCTGGGGCCAACGTCCTGACTTTC CASSRDSSGANVLTF
- TRBJ1-3 - TRBV7-2 TGTGCCAGCAGCGGGCAGTCGGGCGGAAACACCATATATTTT CASSGQSGGNTIYF
- TRBJ2-1 - TRBV12-3/TRBV12-4 TGTGCCAGCAGCCCCTGGGGGAATGAGCAGTTCTTC CASSPWGNEQFF
- TRBJ1-2 - TRBV3-1/TRBV3-2 TGTGCCAGCAGCCCTTTAAACGGAGCGGGAGGCTACACCTTC CASSPLNGAGGYTF
- TRBJ1-3 - TRBV4-2 TGTGCCAGCAGCCCCGGGGGAAACACCATATATTTT CASSPGGNTIYF
- TRBJ2-2 TRBD2 TRBV10-2 TGCGCCAGCAGCTCCGGGACTAGCGGGAGGGGCGGGGAGCTGTTTTTT CASSSGTSGRGGELFF
- TRBJ1-1 - TRBV7-9 TGTGCCAGCAGCTTTGACACTGCCTCTAAGAACACTGAAGCTTTCTTT CASSFDTASKNTEAFF
- TRBJ1-2 - TRBV13 TGTGCCAGCAGCTTAGTTCAGGGTCGCTTTAAGGACTATGGCTACACCTTC CASSLVQGRFKDYGYTF
- TRBJ1-4 - TRBV27 TGTGCCAGCAGTTTGGATCGAACTAATGAAAAACTGTTTTTT CASSLDRTNEKLFF
- TRBJ1-1 - TRBV29-1 TGCAGCGATACCAGGGGGAACACTGAAGCTTTCTTT CSDTRGNTEAFF
- TRBJ1-5 - TRBV30 TGTGCCTGGAGCGTACCCAGGGTCAGGCAGCCCCAGCATTTT CAWSVPRVRQPQHF
- TRBJ1-5 TRBD1 TRBV4-1 TGCGCCAGCAGCCCGACCGGGACAGGGGATCGGGGCAATCAGCCCCAGCATTTT CASSPTGTGDRGNQPQHF
- TRBJ1-5 - TRBV19 TGTGCCAGTAATAAGGGACAAGGGTTTAGCAATCAGCCCCAGCATTTT CASNKGQGFSNQPQHF
- TRBJ2-1 TRBD2 TRBV6-2/TRBV6-3 TGTGCCAGCAGTTGGACTAGCGGGACCTACAATGAGCAGTTCTTC CASSWTSGTYNEQFF
once TRBJ1-3 TRBD1 TRBV19 TGTGCCAGTAGTATGGACAGGGGCTCTGGAAACACCATATATTTT CASSMDRGSGNTIYF
once TRBJ2-2 - TRBV7-6 TGTGCCAGCAGCCCAGTATTGGACACCGGGGAGCTGTTTTTT CASSPVLDTGELFF
- TRBJ1-2 - TRBV12-3/TRBV12-4 TGTGCCAGCAGTTTCGGTGCGTATGGCTACACCTTC CASSFGAYGYTF
- TRBJ1-1 - TRBV20-1 TGCAGTGCCCTCGACTGGACAGCCGTATTT CSALDWTAVF
- TRBJ1-1 - TRBV4-3 TGCGCCAGCAGCCAAGATCGTCCGGGGACACGGGCTTTCTTT CASSQDRPGTRAFF
- TRBJ2-3 TRBD1 TRBV6-1 TGTGCCAGCAGTGCCTACAGGGGGACTAGCACAGATACGCAGTATTTT CASSAYRGTSTDTQYF